A single sample is the source of the 9 T cell receptor beta chains below, sequenced in a study of T cell repertoires in aging, cancer and after chemotherapy. Rearranged V-D-J TRB sequences were amplified with a mixed TRB-A/B primer pool. TCRdb redid the calling of the multiplex PCR reads with MiXCR, one entry per CDR3 protein. In the table there are about 8,700 distinct CDR3 sequences, roughly 32% of which are singletons. Amplification of TCR beta used genomic DNA extracted from peripheral blood. The sample consisted of blood. All receptors come from a human donor in good health.

The V call is TRBV28, the J call TRBJ1-2, with D possibly matching TRBD1 (5 bases). The CDR3 has 15 amino acids. Germline V gives CDR1 MDHEN, CDR2 SYDVKM. Trimming removed 8 bases at V and 7 bases at J, with 23 bases between. The CDR3 loop is CASGPKHLSTAGYTF. The CDR3 nucleotides are TGTGCCAGCGGCCCTAAGCACCTTTCGACAGCTGGCTACACCTTC.

The chain employs TRBV6-5 and TRBJ2-1; tentative D call: TRBD2 (6 bases). CDR3 length equals 12 residues. Germline loops: CDR1 MNHEY, CDR2 SVGAGI. V gave up 2 bases and J gave up 7 bases, with 6 bases separating them. CDR3 sequence (DNA): TGTGCCAGCAGTTACGGGAGGAATGAGCAGTTCTTC. This translates into CASSYGRNEQFF.

This clonotype was picked up a small number of times. The rearrangement joins TRBV11-3 to TRBJ2-7; TRBD2 might be the D (6 bases). The CDR3 has 12 amino acids. V was shortened by 4 bases and J by 9 bases, with 13 bases between the two germline ends. Germline V CDR1 and CDR2: SGHNT, YENEEA. The CDR3 nucleotides are TGTGCCAGCAGCTCGCGGACGGGGGTGCAGTACTTC. This translates into CASSSRTGVQYF.

In the case of this clonotype: A read error is possible here, since a much larger clone lies one base away. The rearrangement joins TRBV29-1 to TRBJ1-1; D remains ambiguous. Trimming removed 5 bases from V and 8 bases from J, with 18 bases in between. The CDR3 runs to 13 residues. Germline values: CDR1 SQVTM, CDR2 ANQGSEA. The CDR3 region is CSVHRTAGLEAFF. The DNA for the CDR3 is TGCAGCGTTCATAGAACGGCCGGACTCGAAGCTTTCTTT.

V and J are TRBV6-2 or TRBV6-3 and TRBJ2-7, with 8 bases identical to TRBD1. CDR3 size: 16 residues. Germline V gene data show CDR1 as MNHEY and CDR2 as SVGEGT. V gave up 2 bases and J gave up 2 bases; unmatched junction bases: 8. This chain's CDR3 is CASSYEGFRGPYEQYF. The CDR3 region has the DNA TGTGCCAGCAGTTACGAAGGCTTCAGGGGGCCCTACGAGCAGTACTTC.

Within the sample, this clonotype is medium-sized (0.01 to 0.1%). This chain uses TRBV29-1 with TRBJ2-1, with 11 nucleotides matching TRBD2. Germline CDR1 SQVTM, CDR2 ANQGSEA. Trimming took 4 bases from V and 10 from J; bases not matched to a gene: 3. There are 12 residues in the CDR3. The CDR3 spells CSVALAGVEQFF. CDR3 bases: TGCAGCGTTGCACTAGCGGGAGTAGAGCAGTTCTTC.

This clonotype occurred once. The rearrangement joins TRBV7-2 to TRBJ1-5; D is perhaps TRBD1 (5 bases). Germline CDR1 and CDR2: SGHTA and FQGNSA. This CDR3 has 14 amino acids. Trimming removed 4 bases from V and 4 bases from J, with 11 bases in between. The CDR3 region is CASSSRQTNQPQHF. DNA for the CDR3: TGTGCCAGCAGCTCAAGACAGACAAATCAGCCCCAGCATTTT. Full variable domain (outside the CDR3, taken from reference TRBV7-2 and TRBJ1-5): GAGVSQSPSNKVTEKGKDVELRCDPISGHTALYWYRQSLGQGLEFLIYFQGNSAPDKSGLPSDRFSAERTGGSVSTLTIQRTQQEDSAVYLCASSSRQTNQPQHFGDGTRLSIL.

This chain joins TRBV5-1 and TRBJ2-1; 12 positions match TRBD2. The CDR3 spans 18 residues. V was clipped by 1 base and J by 3 bases; unmatched bases: 8. Germline V gives CDR1 SGHRS, CDR2 YFSETQ. CDR3 in amino acids: CASSLSFGGLAGYNEQFF. DNA for the CDR3: TGCGCCAGCAGCTTGTCCTTCGGGGGACTAGCGGGCTACAATGAGCAGTTCTTC.

This clonotype was counted a few times. The chain uses TRBV5-1 and TRBJ2-1; D might be TRBD2 (6 bases). Trimming shortened V by 4 bases and J by 8 bases, and 16 bases separated the two germline ends. CDR1 and CDR2 from the germline V gene are SGHRS and YFSETQ. This CDR3 is 14 amino acids long. CDR3 in amino acids: CASSPRLAIDEQFF. The CDR3 DNA sequence: TGCGCCAGCAGCCCCAGGCTAGCGATCGATGAGCAGTTCTTC.